The rows below give T cell receptor beta chains drawn from one sample of a study of T cells in Graves' hyperthyroidism and ophthalmopathy. TCRdb re-analysed the multiplex PCR reads in MiXCR, keeping a single row per CDR3 protein. The sample lists around 350,000 distinct CDR3 sequences, roughly 15% occurring once. The sequenced material came from blood. These receptors were obtained from a woman aged 25-40 years with Graves' ophthalmopathy. The CDR3 runs from the conserved cysteine through the conserved F or W. A D gene is named only where the DNA matches it firmly. Rows give clone size only sometimes, using once, few, many, or a class for an expanded clone.

TRBJ2-3 | . | 13 | many | TRBV7-3 | CASSYASTDTQYF | TGTGCCAGCAGCTACGCTAGCACAGATACGCAGTATTTT
TRBJ2-3 | TRBD2 | 16 | . | TRBV5-1 | CASSPQVAGGIDTQYF | TGCGCCAGCAGCCCCCAGGTTGCGGGGGGCATAGATACGCAGTATTTT
TRBJ2-1 | TRBD1 | 15 | . | TRBV5-6 | CASSTWDRVGNEQFF | TGTGCCAGCAGCACCTGGGACAGGGTTGGCAATGAGCAGTTCTTC
TRBJ2-5 | TRBD2 | 12 | many | TRBV20-1 | CSARAGGETQYF | TGCAGTGCTAGAGCGGGGGGTGAGACCCAGTACTTC
TRBJ2-7 | TRBD1 | 15 | many | TRBV6-1 | CASSSSGQTDYEQYF | TGTGCCAGCAGCTCCTCGGGACAGACCGACTACGAGCAGTACTTC
TRBJ2-6 | . | 17 | many | TRBV27 | CASSPHRTGVGANVLTF | TGTGCCAGCAGTCCCCACCGAACAGGTGTTGGGGCCAACGTCCTGACTTTC
TRBJ1-1 | . | 15 | few | TRBV15 | CATSRNGWENTEAFF | TGTGCCACCAGCAGAAACGGGTGGGAGAACACTGAAGCTTTCTTT
TRBJ2-5 | TRBD2 | 19 | many | TRBV7-9 | CASSSTTSGGSPGQETQYF | TGTGCCAGCAGCTCAACGACTAGCGGGGGGTCACCGGGCCAAGAGACCCAGTACTTC
TRBJ2-3 | TRBD2 | 18 | . | TRBV7-2 | CASSFWGTSGGTPDTQYF | TGTGCCAGCAGCTTCTGGGGGACTAGCGGGGGGACCCCGGATACGCAGTATTTT
TRBJ1-5 | . | 15 | . | TRBV4-2 | CASSQDGPLAMAQHF | TGTGCCAGCAGCCAAGATGGACCCCTAGCAATGGCCCAGCATTTT
TRBJ2-7 | TRBD2 | 16 | . | TRBV11-2 | CASRYRGGGNSYEQYF | TGTGCCAGCAGATATCGGGGGGGGGGGAACTCCTACGAGCAGTACTTC
TRBJ2-7 | . | 14 | many | TRBV7-6 | CASSPGPGSYEQYF | TGTGCCAGCAGCCCTGGACCGGGCTCCTACGAGCAGTACTTC
TRBJ1-5 | . | 13 | . | TRBV24-1 | CATSGLGNQPQHF | TGTGCCACCTCGGGTTTGGGCAATCAGCCCCAGCATTTT
TRBJ1-1 | TRBD1 | 12 | many | TRBV12-3/TRBV12-4 | CATGTGNTEAFF | TGTGCCACCGGGACAGGTAACACTGAAGCTTTCTTT
TRBJ2-1 | TRBD1 | 17 | . | TRBV20-1 | CSAENGPGTGFDNEQFF | TGCAGTGCCGAAAACGGCCCCGGGACAGGCTTCGATAATGAGCAGTTCTTC
TRBJ1-2 | TRBD1 | 14 | many | TRBV12-3/TRBV12-4 | CASSSTGGYYGYTF | TGTGCCAGCAGTTCCACAGGGGGCTACTATGGCTACACCTTC
TRBJ1-1 | . | 14 | many | TRBV3-1 | CASSQQELNTEAFF | TGTGCCAGCAGCCAACAGGAATTGAACACTGAAGCTTTCTTT
TRBJ1-1 | . | 13 | many | TRBV28 | CASLRDLNTEAFF | TGTGCCAGCCTTCGGGATTTAAACACTGAAGCTTTCTTT
TRBJ2-3 | . | 15 | many | TRBV5-5 | CASSQQGRGTDTQYF | TGTGCCAGCAGCCAACAGGGACGGGGCACAGATACGCAGTATTTT
TRBJ1-6 | . | 14 | many | TRBV2 | CASSGGTSDSPLHF | TGTGCCAGCAGTGGGGGTACATCGGACTCACCCCTCCACTTT
TRBJ1-1 | TRBD1 | 15 | many | TRBV3-1 | CASSPRDRVKTEAFF | TGTGCCAGCAGCCCGAGGGACAGGGTTAAGACTGAAGCTTTCTTT
TRBJ1-3 | . | 13 | few | TRBV6-2/TRBV6-3 | CASRDTSDNTIYF | TGTGCCAGCAGAGACACGTCCGACAACACCATATATTTT
TRBJ1-4 | TRBD1 | 15 | few | TRBV12-3/TRBV12-4 | CASSPGQGLGEKLFF | TGTGCCAGCAGTCCCGGACAGGGTTTAGGTGAAAAACTGTTTTTT
TRBJ2-3 | TRBD2 | 14 | many | TRBV5-6 | CASSLGLEGDTQYF | TGTGCCAGCAGCTTAGGACTAGAGGGAGATACGCAGTATTTT
TRBJ2-2 | TRBD2 | 11 | few | TRBV15 | CATQRDGELFF | TGTGCCACTCAGCGGGACGGGGAGCTGTTTTTT
TRBJ1-1 | TRBD1 | 16 | once | TRBV2 | CASRYDRGPGSTEAFF | TGTGCCAGCAGATACGACAGGGGGCCAGGAAGTACTGAAGCTTTCTTT
TRBJ2-1 | TRBD1 | 16 | once | TRBV5-4 | CASSHTGDSSYNEQFF | TGTGCCAGCAGCCATACAGGGGACAGCTCCTACAATGAGCAGTTCTTC
TRBJ1-2 | TRBD1 | 14 | many | TRBV3-1 | CASSAQGWNYGYTF | TGTGCCAGCAGCGCACAGGGGTGGAACTATGGCTACACCTTC
TRBJ2-3 | TRBD2 | 12 | many | TRBV20-1 | CSARAPGLTQYF | TGCAGTGCTAGAGCTCCGGGACTAACGCAGTATTTT
TRBJ2-2 | TRBD1 | 13 | few | TRBV6-1 | CASSEQGVGELFF | TGTGCCAGCAGTGAACAGGGGGTCGGGGAGCTGTTTTTT
TRBJ1-2 | . | 13 | many | TRBV20-1 | CSARGWGQQGYTF | TGCAGTGCTAGAGGTTGGGGCCAACAGGGCTACACCTTC
TRBJ1-5 | . | 14 | many | TRBV20-1 | CSASLSEGNQPQHF | TGCAGTGCTAGTCTTTCAGAGGGCAATCAGCCCCAGCATTTT
TRBJ2-1 | TRBD2 | 21 | many | TRBV3-1 | CASSHHRRTSGGARSYNEQFF | TGTGCCAGCAGCCATCACAGGAGGACTAGCGGGGGGGCCAGGTCCTACAATGAGCAGTTCTTC
TRBJ1-5 | . | 15 | few | TRBV20-1 | CSARGGRIGNQPQHF | TGCAGTGCTAGGGGTGGACGTATCGGCAATCAGCCCCAGCATTTT
TRBJ1-1 | TRBD1 | 12 | few | TRBV6-1 | CASRSTGGRAFF | TGTGCCAGCAGATCGACAGGGGGGAGAGCTTTCTTT
TRBJ2-7 | . | 12 | many | TRBV5-1 | CASAQDNYEQYF | TGCGCCAGCGCACAGGATAACTACGAGCAGTACTTC
TRBJ1-4 | . | 16 | few | TRBV3-1 | CASSQAVPGMNEKLFF | TGTGCCAGCAGCCAAGCGGTTCCGGGGATGAATGAAAAACTGTTTTTT
TRBJ1-3 | . | 10 | . | TRBV28 | CASGGNTIYF | TGTGCCAGCGGGGGGAACACCATATATTTT
TRBJ2-1 | . | 15 | few | TRBV6-1 | CASTLEVSGYNEQFF | TGTGCCAGCACCCTTGAGGTCAGCGGATACAATGAGCAGTTCTTC
TRBJ1-1 | TRBD1 | 16 | . | TRBV28 | CASSSNKPPDRAGAFF | TGTGCCAGCAGTTCGAACAAACCTCCCGACAGGGCCGGAGCTTTCTTT
TRBJ1-5 | TRBD1 | 13 | . | TRBV20-1 | CSGPGTGNQPQHF | TGCAGTGGTCCCGGGACAGGCAATCAGCCCCAGCATTTT
TRBJ2-7 | TRBD1 | 16 | many | TRBV24-1 | CATSGKAGTEYYEQYF | TGTGCCACCAGTGGTAAGGCCGGGACAGAATACTACGAGCAGTACTTC
TRBJ1-5 | . | 15 | . | TRBV20-1 | CSAINLEPVNQPQHF | TGCAGTGCGATTAACCTGGAACCGGTCAATCAGCCCCAGCATTTT
TRBJ1-4 | . | 18 | many | TRBV5-5 | CASTVLRGGDLFIEKLFF | TGTGCCAGCACCGTATTAAGGGGCGGTGATTTGTTTATTGAAAAACTGTTTTTT
TRBJ1-2 | . | 12 | . | TRBV19 | CASSKASQASAF | TGTGCCAGTAGTAAGGCTTCGCAGGCGAGTGCCTTC
TRBJ1-6 | . | 16 | many | TRBV20-1 | CSADRTFSSYNSPLHF | TGCAGTGCTGATCGGACATTTAGCTCCTATAATTCACCCCTCCACTTT
TRBJ2-3 | . | 15 | many | TRBV7-2 | CASSLAHPGTDTQYF | TGTGCCAGCAGCTTAGCGCATCCTGGCACAGATACGCAGTATTTT
TRBJ2-5 | . | 15 | . | TRBV11-3 | CASSSPRSFMETQYF | TGTGCCAGCAGCTCCCCCCGATCATTTATGGAGACCCAGTACTTC
TRBJ2-7 | . | 15 | many | TRBV27 | CASSWRTGISYEQYF | TGTGCCAGCAGTTGGCGCACAGGGATTTCCTACGAGCAGTACTTC
TRBJ1-4 | . | 16 | . | TRBV30 | CAWSYVKRATNEKLFF | TGTGCCTGGTCCTACGTCAAACGAGCAACTAATGAAAAACTGTTTTTT
TRBJ2-1 | . | 12 | few | TRBV6-1 | CASAGTYNEQFF | TGTGCCAGCGCCGGGACCTACAATGAGCAGTTCTTC
TRBJ2-7 | TRBD1 | 14 | many | TRBV6-1 | CASSRTGDFNEQYF | TGTGCCAGCAGTCGGACAGGGGACTTCAACGAGCAGTACTTC
TRBJ1-5 | . | 13 | many | TRBV2 | CASGRNSNQPQHF | TGTGCCAGCGGGCGGAATAGCAATCAGCCCCAGCATTTT